A selection of T cell receptor beta chains follows, all from one sample in a study of shared clonotypes between healthy human individuals. Here immunoSEQ multiplex PCR was the method, and the copy in TCRdb shows in-frame clones only, minus some. The table shows about 2,200,000 clones, with roughly 91% occurring only once. Source material: naive CD8+ T cells from PBMCs. The receptor set was obtained from a man between 18 and 35 years old in good health. Some clones in this sample may be carry-over from other donors' samples. CDR3s include the opening cysteine and the closing phenylalanine or tryptophan. A D gene is named only where the DNA matches it firmly. Part of the rows lack a size; the others show once, few, many or a class for expanded clones.

clone size: .; D gene: TRBD1; V gene: TRBV19; J gene: TRBJ2-7; CDR3 protein: CASQGEPYEQYF; CDR3 DNA: TGTGCCAGTCAGGGGGAGCCCTACGAGCAGTACTTC
clone size: .; D gene: TRBD1; V gene: TRBV28; J gene: TRBJ2-7; CDR3 protein: CASSSGTGPYEQYF; CDR3 DNA: TGTGCCAGCAGTTCCGGGACAGGGCCCTACGAGCAGTACTTC
clone size: .; D gene: .; V gene: TRBV30; J gene: TRBJ2-2; CDR3 protein: CAWSVGLVAGELFF; CDR3 DNA: TGTGCCTGGAGTGTAGGGCTAGTAGCCGGGGAGCTGTTTTTT
clone size: .; D gene: .; V gene: TRBV5-8; J gene: TRBJ2-7; CDR3 protein: CASSAPNRDGYYEQYF; CDR3 DNA: TGTGCCAGCTCCGCCCCAAACCGGGACGGATACTACGAGCAGTACTTC
clone size: .; D gene: TRBD2; V gene: TRBV10-2; J gene: TRBJ2-5; CDR3 protein: CASSAGTSSLKETQYF; CDR3 DNA: TGCGCCAGCAGTGCCGGGACTAGCAGCCTAAAAGAGACCCAGTACTTC
clone size: .; D gene: .; V gene: TRBV13; J gene: TRBJ1-3; CDR3 protein: CASSPRSSGNTIYF; CDR3 DNA: TGTGCCAGCAGCCCCCGAAGCTCTGGAAACACCATATATTTT
clone size: .; D gene: .; V gene: TRBV18; J gene: TRBJ2-3; CDR3 protein: CASSLVQKSTDTQYF; CDR3 DNA: TGTGCCAGCTCACTAGTACAGAAAAGCACAGATACGCAGTATTTT
clone size: once; D gene: .; V gene: TRBV6-1; J gene: TRBJ1-5; CDR3 protein: CASRYTGFDQPQHF; CDR3 DNA: TGTGCCAGCAGATACACGGGGTTTGATCAGCCCCAGCATTTT
clone size: .; D gene: .; V gene: TRBV20-1; J gene: TRBJ2-7; CDR3 protein: CSASGLIVGYF; CDR3 DNA: TGCAGTGCTAGTGGCCTAATCGTAGGGTACTTC
clone size: .; D gene: .; V gene: TRBV20-1; J gene: TRBJ2-3; CDR3 protein: CSTDPGNTQYF; CDR3 DNA: TGCAGTACCGATCCGGGGAATACGCAGTATTTT
clone size: .; D gene: .; V gene: TRBV19; J gene: TRBJ1-5; CDR3 protein: CASKGSPGGANGNQPQHF; CDR3 DNA: TGTGCCAGTAAGGGGAGTCCGGGGGGCGCGAATGGCAATCAGCCCCAGCATTTT
clone size: once; D gene: TRBD1; V gene: TRBV15; J gene: TRBJ2-2; CDR3 protein: CATSSGPGQGITGELFF; CDR3 DNA: TGTGCCACCAGTTCAGGGCCGGGACAGGGTATTACCGGGGAGCTGTTTTTT
clone size: .; D gene: TRBD1; V gene: TRBV2; J gene: TRBJ1-4; CDR3 protein: CASSGPDREGHEKLFF; CDR3 DNA: TGTGCCAGCAGTGGCCCTGACAGGGAAGGCCATGAAAAACTGTTTTTT
clone size: .; D gene: .; V gene: TRBV27; J gene: TRBJ2-7; CDR3 protein: CASSATINYEQYF; CDR3 DNA: TGTGCCAGCAGCGCCACTATCAACTACGAGCAGTACTTC
clone size: .; D gene: .; V gene: TRBV7-9; J gene: TRBJ2-1; CDR3 protein: CASSPMQGSSYNEQFF; CDR3 DNA: TGTGCCAGCAGCCCTATGCAGGGGAGCTCCTACAATGAGCAGTTCTTC
clone size: .; D gene: TRBD2; V gene: TRBV27; J gene: TRBJ2-7; CDR3 protein: CASSLPSSGSYEQYF; CDR3 DNA: TGTGCCAGCAGTTTACCATCTAGCGGGAGCTACGAGCAGTACTTC
clone size: .; D gene: .; V gene: TRBV28; J gene: TRBJ2-7; CDR3 protein: CASSWGPPYEQYF; CDR3 DNA: TGTGCCAGCAGCTGGGGACCACCCTACGAGCAGTACTTC
clone size: .; D gene: .; V gene: TRBV7-9; J gene: TRBJ2-1; CDR3 protein: CASREGLGFDEQFF; CDR3 DNA: TGTGCCAGCAGAGAAGGGTTGGGTTTCGATGAGCAGTTCTTC
clone size: .; D gene: .; V gene: TRBV7-9; J gene: TRBJ2-7; CDR3 protein: CASSLTDEQYF; CDR3 DNA: TGTGCCAGCAGCTTAACGGACGAGCAGTACTTC
clone size: .; D gene: .; V gene: TRBV19; J gene: TRBJ2-1; CDR3 protein: CASSLALGTPYNEQFF; CDR3 DNA: TGTGCCAGTAGTCTAGCCCTCGGGACTCCGTACAATGAGCAGTTCTTC
clone size: few; D gene: .; V gene: TRBV7-9; J gene: TRBJ1-5; CDR3 protein: CASSLNEDQPQHF; CDR3 DNA: TGTGCCAGCAGCTTAAACGAGGATCAGCCCCAGCATTTT
clone size: once; D gene: TRBD1; V gene: TRBV7-9; J gene: TRBJ1-2; CDR3 protein: CASSLERTGGRSGYTF; CDR3 DNA: TGTGCCAGCAGCCTCGAGAGGACAGGGGGCAGGAGTGGCTACACCTTC
clone size: .; D gene: .; V gene: TRBV6-5; J gene: TRBJ2-7; CDR3 protein: CASSPSEEPLYEQYF; CDR3 DNA: TGTGCCAGCAGCCCCTCGGAGGAGCCGCTCTACGAGCAGTACTTC
clone size: .; D gene: .; V gene: TRBV29-1; J gene: TRBJ2-2; CDR3 protein: CSVEEGLNTGELFF; CDR3 DNA: TGCAGCGTTGAAGAGGGTCTGAACACCGGGGAGCTGTTTTTT
clone size: .; D gene: TRBD2; V gene: TRBV4-2; J gene: TRBJ2-3; CDR3 protein: CASSQDLGLAGEMGDTQYF; CDR3 DNA: TGTGCCAGCAGCCAAGATCTCGGCCTAGCGGGAGAAATGGGAGATACGCAGTATTTT
clone size: .; D gene: TRBD2; V gene: TRBV30; J gene: TRBJ2-7; CDR3 protein: CAWNPPSREASYEQYF; CDR3 DNA: TGTGCCTGGAATCCCCCTTCGCGGGAGGCCTCCTACGAGCAGTACTTC
clone size: .; D gene: .; V gene: TRBV2; J gene: TRBJ2-5; CDR3 protein: CASSEALSGGETQYF; CDR3 DNA: TGTGCCAGCAGTGAAGCGCTGTCAGGGGGGGAGACCCAGTACTTC
clone size: .; D gene: TRBD2; V gene: TRBV10-3; J gene: TRBJ2-1; CDR3 protein: CAISESGRANEQFF; CDR3 DNA: TGTGCCATCAGTGAGAGCGGGAGGGCCAATGAGCAGTTCTTC
clone size: .; D gene: .; V gene: TRBV27; J gene: TRBJ2-1; CDR3 protein: CASSTHLGTNEQFF; CDR3 DNA: TGTGCCAGCAGTACCCATTTGGGGACCAATGAGCAGTTCTTC
clone size: few; D gene: .; V gene: TRBV27; J gene: TRBJ1-5; CDR3 protein: CASSFESNQPQHF; CDR3 DNA: TGTGCCAGCAGTTTTGAGAGCAATCAGCCCCAGCATTTT
clone size: .; D gene: TRBD2; V gene: TRBV5-5; J gene: TRBJ2-7; CDR3 protein: CASSQGLAPTYEQYF; CDR3 DNA: TGTGCCAGCAGCCAGGGACTAGCGCCTACCTACGAGCAGTACTTC
clone size: .; D gene: .; V gene: TRBV28; J gene: TRBJ2-7; CDR3 protein: CASILTGGDYEQYF; CDR3 DNA: TGTGCCAGCATTTTAACAGGTGGGGACTACGAGCAGTACTTC
clone size: .; D gene: TRBD2; V gene: TRBV4-2; J gene: TRBJ2-7; CDR3 protein: CASSLGTLAGTEQYF; CDR3 DNA: TGTGCCAGCAGCCTTGGAACACTAGCGGGAACCGAGCAGTACTTC
clone size: .; D gene: .; V gene: TRBV10-1; J gene: TRBJ2-7; CDR3 protein: CASSESRLGEQYF; CDR3 DNA: TGCGCCAGCAGTGAGTCAAGATTAGGCGAGCAGTACTTC
clone size: once; D gene: TRBD1; V gene: TRBV18; J gene: TRBJ2-7; CDR3 protein: CASSPGRGRGRLEQYF; CDR3 DNA: TGTGCCAGCTCACCGGGCAGGGGTAGGGGGCGCCTCGAGCAGTACTTC
clone size: .; D gene: .; V gene: TRBV5-5; J gene: TRBJ1-2; CDR3 protein: CASSLVTGNYGYTF; CDR3 DNA: TGTGCCAGCAGCTTGGTCACGGGAAACTATGGCTACACCTTC
clone size: .; D gene: TRBD1; V gene: TRBV9; J gene: TRBJ1-5; CDR3 protein: CASSIGTGLAQPQHF; CDR3 DNA: TGTGCCAGCAGCATCGGGACAGGGTTGGCTCAGCCCCAGCATTTT
clone size: .; D gene: .; V gene: TRBV28; J gene: TRBJ1-1; CDR3 protein: CASVGWGSGTEAFF; CDR3 DNA: TGTGCCAGCGTCGGATGGGGCTCGGGCACTGAAGCTTTCTTT
clone size: .; D gene: TRBD2; V gene: TRBV16; J gene: TRBJ2-3; CDR3 protein: CASSQSIGFTSGRPRRDTDTQYF; CDR3 DNA: TGTGCCAGCAGCCAATCGATAGGCTTCACTAGCGGCCGTCCCCGTCGCGATACAGATACGCAGTATTTT
clone size: .; D gene: .; V gene: TRBV11-3; J gene: TRBJ2-5; CDR3 protein: CASSRVLGETQYF; CDR3 DNA: TGTGCCAGCAGCCGTGTGTTGGGTGAGACCCAGTACTTC
clone size: .; D gene: .; V gene: TRBV2; J gene: TRBJ2-7; CDR3 protein: CASSDPAGEAFSYEQYF; CDR3 DNA: TGTGCCAGCAGCGACCCAGCGGGTGAAGCCTTCTCCTACGAGCAGTACTTC
clone size: .; D gene: TRBD1; V gene: TRBV5-1; J gene: TRBJ2-3; CDR3 protein: CASSLAGTGRTDTQYF; CDR3 DNA: TGCGCCAGCAGCTTGGCAGGGACAGGGCGCACAGATACGCAGTATTTT
clone size: .; D gene: .; V gene: TRBV7-9; J gene: TRBJ2-1; CDR3 protein: CASSLIRPLQFF; CDR3 DNA: TGTGCCAGCAGCTTAATTAGGCCGTTGCAGTTCTTC
clone size: .; D gene: .; V gene: TRBV14; J gene: TRBJ1-2; CDR3 protein: CASSQVDKAGGYTF; CDR3 DNA: TGTGCCAGCAGCCAAGTAGATAAGGCGGGTGGCTACACCTTC
clone size: .; D gene: .; V gene: TRBV4-1; J gene: TRBJ1-4; CDR3 protein: CASSYRSEATNEKLFF; CDR3 DNA: TGCGCCAGCAGCTATAGATCAGAAGCAACTAATGAAAAACTGTTTTTT
clone size: .; D gene: .; V gene: TRBV7-3; J gene: TRBJ2-1; CDR3 protein: CASSPLGPSSYNEQFF; CDR3 DNA: TGTGCCAGCAGCCCCCTCGGCCCGAGCTCCTACAATGAGCAGTTCTTC
clone size: .; D gene: .; V gene: TRBV4-3; J gene: TRBJ1-4; CDR3 protein: CASSHLTRGPELATNEKLFF; CDR3 DNA: TGCGCCAGCAGCCACCTTACACGGGGGCCGGAGTTAGCAACTAATGAAAAACTGTTTTTT
clone size: once; D gene: TRBD1; V gene: TRBV5-1; J gene: TRBJ2-1; CDR3 protein: CASSWDSYNEQFF; CDR3 DNA: TGCGCCAGCAGCTGGGACAGCTACAATGAGCAGTTCTTC
clone size: .; D gene: .; V gene: TRBV29-1; J gene: TRBJ2-3; CDR3 protein: CSAGTFGGSTDTQYF; CDR3 DNA: TGCAGCGCAGGGACCTTTGGGGGGAGCACAGATACGCAGTATTTT
clone size: .; D gene: TRBD2; V gene: TRBV11-2; J gene: TRBJ2-2; CDR3 protein: CASSPRTSGKTQDTGELFF; CDR3 DNA: TGTGCCAGCAGCCCCAGGACTAGCGGGAAGACCCAGGACACCGGGGAGCTGTTTTTT
clone size: .; D gene: TRBD1; V gene: TRBV14; J gene: TRBJ2-1; CDR3 protein: CASSPGTGAYNEQFF; CDR3 DNA: TGTGCCAGCAGCCCAGGGACAGGGGCCTACAATGAGCAGTTCTTC
clone size: .; D gene: .; V gene: TRBV11-1; J gene: TRBJ2-3; CDR3 protein: CASSNKGRYTDTQYF; CDR3 DNA: TGTGCCAGCAGCAACAAGGGCAGGTACACAGATACGCAGTATTTT
clone size: .; D gene: TRBD2; V gene: TRBV27; J gene: TRBJ2-7; CDR3 protein: CASSLAGGGYYEQYF; CDR3 DNA: TGTGCCAGCAGCCTAGCGGGAGGGGGGTACTACGAGCAGTACTTC
clone size: .; D gene: TRBD2; V gene: TRBV5-6; J gene: TRBJ2-7; CDR3 protein: CASSEGLAASSYEQYF; CDR3 DNA: TGTGCCAGCAGCGAGGGACTAGCGGCCTCCTCCTACGAGCAGTACTTC
clone size: .; D gene: .; V gene: TRBV30; J gene: TRBJ2-2; CDR3 protein: CARTRANTGELFF; CDR3 DNA: TGTGCCCGAACGCGGGCAAACACCGGGGAGCTGTTTTTT
clone size: .; D gene: TRBD1; V gene: TRBV13; J gene: TRBJ1-2; CDR3 protein: CASSFGTGFNYGYTF; CDR3 DNA: TGTGCCAGCAGCTTCGGGACAGGGTTTAACTATGGCTACACCTTC
clone size: .; D gene: TRBD1; V gene: TRBV29-1; J gene: TRBJ2-3; CDR3 protein: CSVFDRGITTDTQYF; CDR3 DNA: TGCAGCGTCTTCGACAGGGGCATAACCACAGATACGCAGTATTTT
clone size: .; D gene: .; V gene: TRBV9; J gene: TRBJ1-1; CDR3 protein: CASSVPGDETGLEAFF; CDR3 DNA: TGTGCCAGCAGCGTACCCGGGGACGAGACAGGACTAGAAGCTTTCTTT
clone size: .; D gene: .; V gene: TRBV28; J gene: TRBJ2-5; CDR3 protein: CASSLPGQETQYF; CDR3 DNA: TGTGCCAGCAGTTTACCAGGGCAAGAGACCCAGTACTTC